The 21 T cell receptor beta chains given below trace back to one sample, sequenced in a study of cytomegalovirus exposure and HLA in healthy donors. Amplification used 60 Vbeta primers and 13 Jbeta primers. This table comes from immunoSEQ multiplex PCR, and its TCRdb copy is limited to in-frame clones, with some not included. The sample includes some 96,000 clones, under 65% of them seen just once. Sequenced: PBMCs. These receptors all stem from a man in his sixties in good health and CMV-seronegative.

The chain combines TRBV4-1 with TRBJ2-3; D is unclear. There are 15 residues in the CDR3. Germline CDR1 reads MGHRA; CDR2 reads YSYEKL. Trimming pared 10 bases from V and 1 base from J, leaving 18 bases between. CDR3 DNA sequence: TGCGCCACCCGTTCCGCGTTTTCGGGCACAGATACGCAGTATTTT. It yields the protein CATRSAFSGTDTQYF.

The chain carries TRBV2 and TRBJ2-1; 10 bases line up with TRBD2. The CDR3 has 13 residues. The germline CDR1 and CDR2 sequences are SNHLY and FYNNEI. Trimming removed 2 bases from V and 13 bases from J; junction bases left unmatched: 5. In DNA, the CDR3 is TGTGCCAGCAGTGAATATCTAGCGGGAGTTCAGTTCTTC. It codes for CASSEYLAGVQFF. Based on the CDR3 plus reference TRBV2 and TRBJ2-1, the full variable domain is EPEVTQTPSHQVTQMGQEVILRCVPISNHLYFYWYRQILGQKVEFLVSFYNNEISEKSEIFDDQFSVERPDGSNFTLKIRSTKLEDSAMYFCASSEYLAGVQFFGPGTRLTVL.

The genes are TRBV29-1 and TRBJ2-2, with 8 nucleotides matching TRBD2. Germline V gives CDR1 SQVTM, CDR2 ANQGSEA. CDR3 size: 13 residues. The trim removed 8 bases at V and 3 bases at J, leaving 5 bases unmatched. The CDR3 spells CSPPGGDTGELFF. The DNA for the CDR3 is TGCAGCCCCCCGGGGGGGGACACCGGGGAGCTGTTTTTT.

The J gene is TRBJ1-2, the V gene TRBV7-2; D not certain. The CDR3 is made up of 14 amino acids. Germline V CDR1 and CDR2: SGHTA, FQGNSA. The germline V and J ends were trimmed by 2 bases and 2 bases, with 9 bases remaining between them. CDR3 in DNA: TGTGCCAGCAGCTTACAGCTAGCGAACTATGGCTACACCTTC. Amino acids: CASSLQLANYGYTF.

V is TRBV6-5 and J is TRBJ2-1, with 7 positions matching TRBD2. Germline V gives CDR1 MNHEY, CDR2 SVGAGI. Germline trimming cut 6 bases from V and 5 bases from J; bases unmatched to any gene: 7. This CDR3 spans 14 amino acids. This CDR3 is CASRETSDHNEQFF. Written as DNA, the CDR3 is TGTGCCAGCAGGGAAACTAGCGATCACAATGAGCAGTTCTTC.

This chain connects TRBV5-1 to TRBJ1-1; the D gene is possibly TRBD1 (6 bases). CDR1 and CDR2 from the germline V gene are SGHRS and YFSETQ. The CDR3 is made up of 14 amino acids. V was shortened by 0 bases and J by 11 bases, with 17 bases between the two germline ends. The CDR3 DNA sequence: TGCGCCAGCAGCTTGGAGGTCAGGGGAGAGACTGCTTTCTTT. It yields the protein CASSLEVRGETAFF.

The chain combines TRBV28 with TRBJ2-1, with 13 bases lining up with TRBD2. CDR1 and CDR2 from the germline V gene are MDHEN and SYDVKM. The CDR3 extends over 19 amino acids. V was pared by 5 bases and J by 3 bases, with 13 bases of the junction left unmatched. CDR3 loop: CASSRPRTSGRGGYNEQFF. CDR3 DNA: TGTGCCAGCAGTCGCCCTAGGACTAGCGGGAGAGGGGGCTACAATGAGCAGTTCTTC.

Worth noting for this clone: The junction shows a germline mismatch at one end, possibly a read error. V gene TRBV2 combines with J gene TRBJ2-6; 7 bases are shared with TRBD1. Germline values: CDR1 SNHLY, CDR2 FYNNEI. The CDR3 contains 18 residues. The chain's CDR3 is CASSPRQGWSSGAHVLTF. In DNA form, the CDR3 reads TGTGCCAGCAGTCCACGACAGGGCTGGAGCTCTGGGGCCCACGTCCTGACTTTC.

The CDR3 reads CASSLDSQRGPGDTQYF. The CDR3 DNA follows: TGTGCCAGCAGCTTAGACTCCCAAAGGGGTCCGGGAGATACGCAGTATTTT. The J gene is TRBJ2-3, the V gene TRBV11-3; possible D gene TRBD1, 5 bases. The length of the CDR3 is 17 residues. In germline, CDR1 is SGHNT, CDR2 YENEEA. V was clipped by 0 bases and J by 5 bases, with 18 bases between them. The variable domain in full, completed from reference TRBV11-3 and TRBJ2-3, reads EAGVVQSPRYKIIEKKQPVAFWCNPISGHNTLYWYLQNLGQGPELLIRYENEEAVDDSQLPKDRFSAERLKGVDSTLKIQPAELGDSAVYLCASSLDSQRGPGDTQYFGPGTRLTVL.

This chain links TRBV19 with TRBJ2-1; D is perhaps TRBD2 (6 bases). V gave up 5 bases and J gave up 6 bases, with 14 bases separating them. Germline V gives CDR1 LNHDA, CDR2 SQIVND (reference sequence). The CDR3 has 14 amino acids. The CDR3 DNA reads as TGTGCCAGTAGTCCCGAGACTAGAATCAATGAGCAGTTCTTC. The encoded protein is CASSPETRINEQFF. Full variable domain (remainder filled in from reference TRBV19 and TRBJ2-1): DGGITQSPKYLFRKEGQNVTLSCEQNLNHDAMYWYRQDPGQGLRLIYYSQIVNDFQKGDIAEGYSVSREKKESFPLTVTSAQKNPTAFYLCASSPETRINEQFFGPGTRLTVL.

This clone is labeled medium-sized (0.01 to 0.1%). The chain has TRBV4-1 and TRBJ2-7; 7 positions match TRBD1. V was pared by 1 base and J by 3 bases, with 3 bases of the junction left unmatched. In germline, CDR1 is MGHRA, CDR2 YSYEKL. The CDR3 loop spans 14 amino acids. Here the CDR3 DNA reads TGCGCCAGCAGCCAAGGACAGGGAGACTACGAGCAGTACTTC. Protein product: CASSQGQGDYEQYF.

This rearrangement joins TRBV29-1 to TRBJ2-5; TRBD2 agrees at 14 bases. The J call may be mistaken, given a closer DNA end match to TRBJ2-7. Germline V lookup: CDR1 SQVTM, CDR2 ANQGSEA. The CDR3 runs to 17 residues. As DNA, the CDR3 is TGCAGCGGGCGTCGAGGGACTAGCGGGAGTTCATCGTACGAGCAGTACTTC. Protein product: CSGRRGTSGSSSYEQYF.

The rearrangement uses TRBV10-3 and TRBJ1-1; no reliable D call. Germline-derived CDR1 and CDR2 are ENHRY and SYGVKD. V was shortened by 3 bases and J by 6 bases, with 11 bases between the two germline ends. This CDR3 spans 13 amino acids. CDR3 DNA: TGTGCCATCAGTGAAGGTAGAGGAGCTGAAGCTTTCTTT. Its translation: CAISEGRGAEAFF.

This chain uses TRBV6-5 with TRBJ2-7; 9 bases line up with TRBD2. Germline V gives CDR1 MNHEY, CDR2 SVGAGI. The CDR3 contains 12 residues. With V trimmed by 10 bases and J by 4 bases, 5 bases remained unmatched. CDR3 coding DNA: TGTGCCACCGGAGCGGGAGGTTACGAGCAGTACTTC. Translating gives CATGAGGYEQYF.

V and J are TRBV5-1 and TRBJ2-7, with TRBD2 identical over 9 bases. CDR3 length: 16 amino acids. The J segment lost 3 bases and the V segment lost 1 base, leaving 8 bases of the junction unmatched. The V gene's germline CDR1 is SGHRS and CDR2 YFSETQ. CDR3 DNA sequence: TGCGCCAGCAGCTTGTCCCCGACTAGCGGATACTACGAGCAGTACTTC. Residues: CASSLSPTSGYYEQYF.

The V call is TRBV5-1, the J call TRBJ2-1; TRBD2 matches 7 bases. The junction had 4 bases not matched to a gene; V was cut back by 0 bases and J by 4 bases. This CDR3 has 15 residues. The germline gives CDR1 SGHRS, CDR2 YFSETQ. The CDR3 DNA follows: TGCGCCAGCAGCTTGGTGAGCGGGGCTTACAATGAGCAGTTCTTC. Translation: CASSLVSGAYNEQFF.

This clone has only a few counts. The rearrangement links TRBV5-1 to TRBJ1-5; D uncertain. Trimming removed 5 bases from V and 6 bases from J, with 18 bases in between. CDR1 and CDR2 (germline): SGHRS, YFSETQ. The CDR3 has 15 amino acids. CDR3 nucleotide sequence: TGCGCCAGCAGTAGGACGGGAAGCATGTCTCAGCCCCAGCATTTT. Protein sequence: CASSRTGSMSQPQHF.

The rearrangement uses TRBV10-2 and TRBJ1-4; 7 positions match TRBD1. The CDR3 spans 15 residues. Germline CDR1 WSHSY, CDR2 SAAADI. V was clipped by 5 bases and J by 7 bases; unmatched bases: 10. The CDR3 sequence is CASSSETGFGEKLFF. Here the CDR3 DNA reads TGCGCCAGCAGTAGTGAGACAGGGTTTGGTGAAAAACTGTTTTTT.

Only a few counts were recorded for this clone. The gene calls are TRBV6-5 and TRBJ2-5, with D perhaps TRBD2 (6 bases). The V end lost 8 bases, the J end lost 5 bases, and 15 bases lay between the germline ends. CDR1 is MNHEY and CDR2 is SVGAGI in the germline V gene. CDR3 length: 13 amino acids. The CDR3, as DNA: TGTGCCAGCCGCGACTCAGGGAGGGAGACCCAGTACTTC. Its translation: CASRDSGRETQYF.

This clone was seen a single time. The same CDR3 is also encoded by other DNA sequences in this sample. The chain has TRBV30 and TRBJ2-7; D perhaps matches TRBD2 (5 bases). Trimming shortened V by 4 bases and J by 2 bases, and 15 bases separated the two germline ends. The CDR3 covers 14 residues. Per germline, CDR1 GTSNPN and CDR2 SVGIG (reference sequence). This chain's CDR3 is CAWTPRATTYEQYF. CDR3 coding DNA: TGTGCCTGGACCCCGAGGGCGACAACCTACGAGCAGTACTTC. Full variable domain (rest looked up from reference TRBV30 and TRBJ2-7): SQTIHQWPATLVQPVGSPLSLECTVEGTSNPNLYWYRQAAGRGLQLLFYSVGIGQISSEVPQNLSASRPQDRQFILSSKKLLLSDSGFYLCAWTPRATTYEQYFGPGTRLTVT.

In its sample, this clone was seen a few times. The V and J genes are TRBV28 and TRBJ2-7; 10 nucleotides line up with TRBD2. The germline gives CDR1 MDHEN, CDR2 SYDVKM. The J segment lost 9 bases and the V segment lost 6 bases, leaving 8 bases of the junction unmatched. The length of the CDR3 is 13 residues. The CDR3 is CASRPGTSDRQYF. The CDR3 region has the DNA TGTGCCAGCAGACCCGGGACTAGCGATCGGCAGTACTTC. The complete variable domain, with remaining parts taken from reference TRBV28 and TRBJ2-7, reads DVKVTQSSRYLVKRTGEKVFLECVQDMDHENMFWYRQDPGLGLRLIYFSYDVKMKEKGDIPEGYSVSREKKERFSLILESASTNQTSMYLCASRPGTSDRQYFGPGTRLTVT.